A selection of T cell receptor beta chains follows, all from one sample in a study of blood T cell repertoires in COVID-19. Produced via immunoSEQ multiplex PCR; TCRdb's table is partial and in-frame only. The table has about 120,000 clones, 75% to 90% seen once. The sample consisted of peripheral blood. The receptors derive from a woman in her sixties or seventies with acute or convalescent COVID-19. The CDR3 runs from the conserved cysteine through the conserved F or W. A D gene is named only where the DNA matches it firmly. Only part of the rows carry a size: once, few, many, or a class if the clone is expanded.

d_call,clone_size,v_call,j_call,cdr3_aa,cdr3_nt
NA,NA,TRBV21-1,TRBJ2-4,CASSKVSPGQWGLGMDIQYF,TGTGCCAGCAGCAAAGTTTCCCCTGGACAGTGGGGTTTGGGGATGGACATTCAGTACTTC
NA,few,TRBV5-1,TRBJ2-7,CASSHHYEQYF,TGCGCCAGCAGCCATCACTACGAGCAGTACTTC
TRBD1,NA,TRBV5-1,TRBJ2-7,CASSLDRTDRVSLGAYEQYF,TGCGCCAGCAGCTTGGACCGAACGGACAGGGTCAGTTTGGGCGCCTACGAGCAGTACTTC
NA,NA,TRBV18,TRBJ2-1,CASSPVQYNEQFF,TGTGCCAGCTCACCCGTGCAGTACAATGAGCAGTTCTTC
NA,NA,TRBV5-1,TRBJ2-6,CASSLVVAGANVLTF,TGCGCCAGCAGCTTGGTAGTTGCTGGGGCCAACGTCCTGACTTTC
NA,NA,TRBV4-1,TRBJ1-4,CASRRLGGREEKLFF,TGCGCCAGCAGACGGCTTGGAGGGCGTGAGGAAAAACTGTTTTTT
NA,NA,TRBV11-2,TRBJ2-2,CASSSLWGLGELFF,TGTGCCAGCAGCTCCTTGTGGGGCCTCGGGGAGCTGTTTTTT
TRBD1,NA,TRBV10-1,TRBJ1-4,CASRETGTANEKLFF,TGCGCCAGCAGAGAAACCGGGACAGCCAATGAAAAACTGTTTTTT
TRBD1,NA,TRBV27,TRBJ1-1,CASSLSTGGDTEAFF,TGTGCCAGCAGCTTATCGACAGGGGGGGACACTGAAGCTTTCTTT
TRBD1,NA,TRBV7-9,TRBJ2-7,CASSLSGQGSNEQYF,TGTGCCAGCAGCTTATCCGGACAGGGAAGCAACGAGCAGTACTTC
TRBD1,NA,TRBV6-5,TRBJ2-2,CATEGQGNTGELFF,TGTGCCACCGAAGGACAGGGTAACACCGGGGAGCTGTTTTTT
NA,NA,TRBV6-5,TRBJ2-7,CASSYGGASYEQYF,TGTGCCAGCAGTTACGGCGGGGCATCCTACGAGCAGTACTTC
NA,NA,TRBV9,TRBJ1-1,CASSSRLGAEAFF,TGTGCCAGCAGCTCTCGCCTGGGCGCTGAAGCTTTCTTT
NA,NA,TRBV5-4,TRBJ1-4,CASSPTGATNEKLFF,TGTGCCAGCAGCCCGACAGGAGCAACTAATGAAAAACTGTTTTTT
TRBD2,NA,TRBV5-1,TRBJ2-1,CASSSGTSSDEQFF,TGCGCCAGCAGCTCCGGGACTAGCAGCGATGAGCAGTTCTTC
NA,once,TRBV29-1,TRBJ2-4,CSVVRGGNIQYF,TGCAGCGTTGTAAGGGGCGGAAACATTCAGTACTTC
TRBD1,NA,TRBV5-1,TRBJ2-5,CASFEGAGVGETQYF,TGCGCCAGCTTCGAGGGGGCCGGGGTTGGGGAGACCCAGTACTTC
NA,NA,TRBV5-1,TRBJ1-5,CASSTDRLPNQPQHF,TGCGCCAGCAGCACAGATCGACTACCCAATCAGCCCCAGCATTTT
TRBD2,NA,TRBV9,TRBJ2-2,CASSPWRGGRTGELFF,TGTGCCAGCAGCCCCTGGCGGGGGGGAAGGACCGGGGAGCTGTTTTTT
NA,NA,TRBV3-1/TRBV3-2,TRBJ1-1,CASSYTDRNTEAFF,TGTGCCAGCAGCTACACAGACAGGAACACTGAAGCTTTCTTT
TRBD2,NA,TRBV25-1,TRBJ2-1,CASSSAGVYNEQFF,TGTGCCAGCAGCTCAGCGGGGGTTTACAATGAGCAGTTCTTC
TRBD1,NA,TRBV5-1,TRBJ2-7,CASSIQGATNEQYF,TGCGCCAGCAGCATACAGGGGGCAACGAACGAGCAGTACTTC
NA,NA,TRBV5-5,TRBJ1-4,CASTLGSAQKLFF,TGTGCCAGCACCCTAGGAAGCGCCCAAAAACTGTTTTTT